The clone carrying this TCR beta chain has ten or more counts. The target antigen is unknown. This sample is part of a study of T cells in Graves' hyperthyroidism and ophthalmopathy. Notes on the study in general: Model output signaled ophthalmopathy a median around 5.9 months ahead of onset.

V lost 7 bases and J 4 bases, leaving 11 bases between the germline ends. This CDR3 comprises 12 residues. The CDR3 regions of TCR beta were amplified from RNA transcripts. The HTBI set primed first-round TCR CDR3 RT-PCR. TCRdb re-called the multiplex PCR reads through MiXCR, storing one row per CDR3 protein. Among around 260,000 distinct CDR3 sequences listed, 20% to 25% were seen once. Material: blood. This sequence was found in a man between 40 and 49 years old with Graves' hyperthyroidism that later progressed to Graves' ophthalmopathy. V usage is TRBV12-3 or TRBV12-4 and J usage is TRBJ2-7; D possibly matches TRBD1 or TRBD2 (6 bases each). CDR3 in DNA: TGTGCCAGCACCGGAGGGGGGTACGAGCAGTACTTC. Translating it yields CASTGGGYEQYF.